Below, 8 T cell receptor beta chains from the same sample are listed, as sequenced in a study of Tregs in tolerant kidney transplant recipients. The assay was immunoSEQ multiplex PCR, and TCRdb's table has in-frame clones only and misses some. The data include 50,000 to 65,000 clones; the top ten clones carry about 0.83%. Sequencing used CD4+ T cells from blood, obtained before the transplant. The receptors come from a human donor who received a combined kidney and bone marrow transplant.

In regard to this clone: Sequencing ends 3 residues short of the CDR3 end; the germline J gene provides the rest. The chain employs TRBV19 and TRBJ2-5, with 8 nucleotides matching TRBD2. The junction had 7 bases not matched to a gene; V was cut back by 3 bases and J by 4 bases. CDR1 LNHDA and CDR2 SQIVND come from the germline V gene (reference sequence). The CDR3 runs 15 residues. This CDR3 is CASSIRSSGVETQYF. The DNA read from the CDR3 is TGTGCCAGTAGTATCCGGAGTAGCGGGGTAGAGACC. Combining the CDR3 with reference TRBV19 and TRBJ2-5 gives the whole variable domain DGGITQSPKYLFRKEGQNVTLSCEQNLNHDAMYWYRQDPGQGLRLIYYSQIVNDFQKGDIAEGYSVSREKKESFPLTVTSAQKNPTAFYLCASSIRSSGVETQYFGPGTRLLVL.

The CDR3 loop is CASSESVMAGKNSPLHF. The sequenced part of the CDR3 DNA is TGTGCCAGCAGTGAATCGGTCATGGCAGGGAAAAATTCACCC. The chain combines TRBV2 with TRBJ1-6; tentative D call: TRBD1 (5 bases). With the read ending 3 residues before the CDR3 end, the germline J gene is used to fill in that end. The germline V and J ends were trimmed by 2 bases and 7 bases, with 18 bases remaining between them. Looked up from germline, CDR1 is SNHLY and CDR2 is FYNNEI. The CDR3 totals 17 residues.

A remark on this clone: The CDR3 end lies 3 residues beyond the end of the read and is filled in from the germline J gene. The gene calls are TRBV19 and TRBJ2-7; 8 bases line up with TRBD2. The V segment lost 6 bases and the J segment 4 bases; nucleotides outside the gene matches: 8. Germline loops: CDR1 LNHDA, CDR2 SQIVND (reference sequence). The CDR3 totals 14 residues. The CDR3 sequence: CASRTTGTSYEQYF. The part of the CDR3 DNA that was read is TGTGCCAGTAGAACCACCGGGACTAGTTACGAG.

The sequenced CDR3 bases are TGTGCCAGCAGCCAAGATTTCGGGTTTGGAAACACC. Residues: CASSQDFGFGNT. The entire CDR3 is CASSQDFGFGNTIYF. This chain connects TRBV14 to TRBJ1-3, with D uncertain. The read ends 3 residues before the CDR3 terminus; that terminus is restored from the germline J gene. Per the germline V gene, CDR1 is SGHDN and CDR2 is FVKESK. V was cut by 0 bases and J by 3 bases, with 9 bases left in between. There are 15 residues in the CDR3.

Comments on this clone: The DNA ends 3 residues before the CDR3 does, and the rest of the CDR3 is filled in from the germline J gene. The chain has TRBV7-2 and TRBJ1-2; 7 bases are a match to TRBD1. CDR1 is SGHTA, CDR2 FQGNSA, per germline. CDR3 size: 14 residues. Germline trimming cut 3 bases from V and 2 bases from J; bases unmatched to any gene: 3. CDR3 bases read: TGTGCCAGCAGCTTGGGGACAGCGAACTATGGC. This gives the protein CASSLGTANYG. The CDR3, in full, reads CASSLGTANYGYTF.

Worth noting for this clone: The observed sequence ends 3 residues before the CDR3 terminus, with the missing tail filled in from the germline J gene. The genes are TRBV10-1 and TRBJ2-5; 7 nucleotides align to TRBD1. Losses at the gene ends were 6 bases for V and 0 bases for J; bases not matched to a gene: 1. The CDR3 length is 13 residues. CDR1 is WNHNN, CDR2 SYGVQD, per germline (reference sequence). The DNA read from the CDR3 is TGCGCCAGCAGGGGACAGAACCAAGAGACC. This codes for CASRGQNQET. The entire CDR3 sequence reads CASRGQNQETQYF.

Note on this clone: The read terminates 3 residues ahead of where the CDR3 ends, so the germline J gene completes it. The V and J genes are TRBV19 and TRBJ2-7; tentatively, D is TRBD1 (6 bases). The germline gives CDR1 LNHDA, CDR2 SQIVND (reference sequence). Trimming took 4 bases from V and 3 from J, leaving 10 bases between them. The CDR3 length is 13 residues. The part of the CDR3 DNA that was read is TGTGCCAGTAGTACTGGACAGTTCTACGAG. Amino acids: CASSTGQFYE. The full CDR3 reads CASSTGQFYEQYF.

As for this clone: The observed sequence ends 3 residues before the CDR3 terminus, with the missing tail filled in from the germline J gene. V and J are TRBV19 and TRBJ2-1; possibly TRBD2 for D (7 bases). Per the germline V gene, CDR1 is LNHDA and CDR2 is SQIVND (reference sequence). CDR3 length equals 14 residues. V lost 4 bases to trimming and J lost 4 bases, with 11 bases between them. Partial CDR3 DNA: TGTGCCAGTAGTAAGGGGGAGGGTTACAATGAG. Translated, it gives CASSKGEGYNE. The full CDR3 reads CASSKGEGYNEQFF.